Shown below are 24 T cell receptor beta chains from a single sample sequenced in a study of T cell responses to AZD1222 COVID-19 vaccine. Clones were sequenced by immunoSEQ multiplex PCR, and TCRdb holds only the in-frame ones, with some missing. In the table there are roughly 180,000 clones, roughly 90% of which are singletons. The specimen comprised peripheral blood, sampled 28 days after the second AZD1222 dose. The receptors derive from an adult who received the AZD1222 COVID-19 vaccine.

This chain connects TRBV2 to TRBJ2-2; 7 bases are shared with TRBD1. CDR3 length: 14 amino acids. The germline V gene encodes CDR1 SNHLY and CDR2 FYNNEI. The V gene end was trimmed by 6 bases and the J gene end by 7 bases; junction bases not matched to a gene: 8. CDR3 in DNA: TGTGCCAGCAGCTCTACAGGGGTAGGCGGGGAGCTGTTTTTT. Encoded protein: CASSSTGVGGELFF.

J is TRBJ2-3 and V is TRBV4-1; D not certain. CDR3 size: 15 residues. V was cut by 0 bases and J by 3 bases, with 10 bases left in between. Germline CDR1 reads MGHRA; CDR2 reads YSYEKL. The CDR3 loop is CASSQDHTTTDTQYF. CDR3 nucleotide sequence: TGCGCCAGCAGCCAAGACCATACCACAACAGATACGCAGTATTTT.

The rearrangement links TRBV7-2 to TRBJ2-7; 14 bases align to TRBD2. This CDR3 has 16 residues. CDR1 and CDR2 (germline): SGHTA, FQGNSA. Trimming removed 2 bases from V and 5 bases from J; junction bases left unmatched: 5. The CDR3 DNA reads TGTGCCAGCAGCTTACGACTAGCGGGAGGGCCCCACGAGCAGTACTTC. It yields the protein CASSLRLAGGPHEQYF.

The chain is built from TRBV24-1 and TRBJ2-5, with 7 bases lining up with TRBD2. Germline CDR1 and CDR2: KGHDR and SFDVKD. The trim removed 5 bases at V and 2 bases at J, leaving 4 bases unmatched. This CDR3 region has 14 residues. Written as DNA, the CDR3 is TGTGCCACCAGTGGATACGGGGGGCAAGAGACCCAGTACTTC. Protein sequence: CATSGYGGQETQYF.

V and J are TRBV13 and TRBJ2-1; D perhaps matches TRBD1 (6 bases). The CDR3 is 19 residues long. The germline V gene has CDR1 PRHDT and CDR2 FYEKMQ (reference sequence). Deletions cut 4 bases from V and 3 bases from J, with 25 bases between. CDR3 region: CASSSTGSDQPGDYNEQFF. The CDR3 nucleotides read TGTGCCAGCAGCTCCACCGGGTCCGACCAGCCAGGGGACTACAATGAGCAGTTCTTC.

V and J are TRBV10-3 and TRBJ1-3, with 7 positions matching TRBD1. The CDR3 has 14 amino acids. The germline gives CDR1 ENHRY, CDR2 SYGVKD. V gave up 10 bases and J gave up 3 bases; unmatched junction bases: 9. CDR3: CATDSTGLGNTIYF. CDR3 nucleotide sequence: TGTGCCACCGATTCGACAGGGCTTGGAAACACCATATATTTT.

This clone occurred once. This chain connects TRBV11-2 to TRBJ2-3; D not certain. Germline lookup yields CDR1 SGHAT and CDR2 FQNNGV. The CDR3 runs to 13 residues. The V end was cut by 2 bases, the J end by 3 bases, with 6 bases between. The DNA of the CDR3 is TGTGCCAGCAGCTTAACCCGAACAGATACGCAGTATTTT. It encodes CASSLTRTDTQYF.

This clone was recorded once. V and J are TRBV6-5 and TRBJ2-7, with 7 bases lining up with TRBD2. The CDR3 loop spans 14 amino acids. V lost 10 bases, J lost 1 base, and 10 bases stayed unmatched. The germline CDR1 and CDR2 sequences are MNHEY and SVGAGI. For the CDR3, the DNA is TGTGCCACCCGGAGGAGCGGGAAATCCTACGAGCAGTACTTC. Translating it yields CATRRSGKSYEQYF.

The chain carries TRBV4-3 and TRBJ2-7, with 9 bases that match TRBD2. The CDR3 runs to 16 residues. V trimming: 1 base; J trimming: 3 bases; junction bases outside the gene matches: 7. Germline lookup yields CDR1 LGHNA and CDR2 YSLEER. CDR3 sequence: CASSQGVAGEVYEQYF. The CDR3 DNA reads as TGCGCCAGCAGCCAAGGGGTAGCGGGAGAGGTCTACGAGCAGTACTTC.

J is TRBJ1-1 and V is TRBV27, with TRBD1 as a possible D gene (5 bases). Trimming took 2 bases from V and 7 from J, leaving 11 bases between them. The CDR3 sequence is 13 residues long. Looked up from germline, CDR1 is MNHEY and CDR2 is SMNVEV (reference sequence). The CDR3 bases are TGTGCCAGCAGTTTAGGGGGGATTCGTGAAGCTTTCTTT. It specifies CASSLGGIREAFF.

The CDR3 nucleotides are TGTGCCAGCTCACCCCGGACGGGTCGGGATGAAAAACTGTTTTTT. Protein product: CASSPRTGRDEKLFF. J is TRBJ1-4 and V is TRBV18; D gene unclear. The CDR3 length is 15 residues. V gave up 3 bases and J gave up 6 bases, with 14 bases separating them. Germline CDR1 and CDR2: KGHSH and LQKENI.

CDR3 nucleotide sequence: TGTGCCAGTAGTATAGATCGGAGGGGGTACCAGCCCCAGCATTTT. Its translation: CASSIDRRGYQPQHF. J is TRBJ1-5 and V is TRBV19, with D perhaps TRBD1 (6 bases). Germline CDR1 LNHDA, CDR2 SQIVND (reference sequence). Trimming removed 0 bases from V and 7 bases from J, with 13 bases in between. CDR3 length: 15 amino acids. Full variable domain (remainder filled in from reference TRBV19 and TRBJ1-5): DGGITQSPKYLFRKEGQNVTLSCEQNLNHDAMYWYRQDPGQGLRLIYYSQIVNDFQKGDIAEGYSVSREKKESFPLTVTSAQKNPTAFYLCASSIDRRGYQPQHFGDGTRLSIL.

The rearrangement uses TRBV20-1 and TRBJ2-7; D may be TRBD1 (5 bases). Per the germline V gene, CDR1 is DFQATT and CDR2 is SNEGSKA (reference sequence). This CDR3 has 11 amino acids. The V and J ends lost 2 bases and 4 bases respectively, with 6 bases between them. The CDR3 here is CSARQGYEQYF. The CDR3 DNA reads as TGCAGTGCTAGACAGGGTTACGAGCAGTACTTC.

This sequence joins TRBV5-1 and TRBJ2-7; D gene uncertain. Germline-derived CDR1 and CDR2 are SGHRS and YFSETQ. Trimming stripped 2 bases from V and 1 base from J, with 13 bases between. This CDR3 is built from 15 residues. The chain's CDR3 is CASSFTSGPSYEQYF. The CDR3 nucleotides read TGCGCCAGCAGCTTCACGTCGGGCCCATCCTACGAGCAGTACTTC.

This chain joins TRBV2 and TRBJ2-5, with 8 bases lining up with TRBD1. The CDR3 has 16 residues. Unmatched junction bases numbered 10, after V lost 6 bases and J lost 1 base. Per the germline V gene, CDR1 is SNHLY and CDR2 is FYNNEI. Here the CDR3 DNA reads TGTGCCAGCAGACCAAACAGGGGGAATCTCCAAGAGACCCAGTACTTC. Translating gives CASRPNRGNLQETQYF.

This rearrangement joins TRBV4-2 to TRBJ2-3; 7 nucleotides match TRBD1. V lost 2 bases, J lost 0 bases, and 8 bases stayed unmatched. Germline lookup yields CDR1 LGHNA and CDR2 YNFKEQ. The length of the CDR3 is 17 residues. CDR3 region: CASSQRGGRGSTDTQYF. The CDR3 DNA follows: TGTGCCAGCAGCCAACGAGGCGGCAGGGGGAGCACAGATACGCAGTATTTT.

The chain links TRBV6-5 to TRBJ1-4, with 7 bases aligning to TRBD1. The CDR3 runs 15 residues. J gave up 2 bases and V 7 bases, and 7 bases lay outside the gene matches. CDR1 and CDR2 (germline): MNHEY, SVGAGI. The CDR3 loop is CASTRGATTNEKLFF. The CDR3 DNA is TGTGCCAGCACCAGGGGGGCGACGACTAATGAAAAACTGTTTTTT.

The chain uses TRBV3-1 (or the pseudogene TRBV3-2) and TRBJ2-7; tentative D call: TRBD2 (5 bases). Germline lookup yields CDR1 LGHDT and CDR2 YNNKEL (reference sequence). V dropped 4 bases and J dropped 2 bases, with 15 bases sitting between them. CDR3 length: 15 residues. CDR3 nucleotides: TGTGCCAGCAGCCCACCGGGGAGCCTTACCTACGAGCAGTACTTC. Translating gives CASSPPGSLTYEQYF.

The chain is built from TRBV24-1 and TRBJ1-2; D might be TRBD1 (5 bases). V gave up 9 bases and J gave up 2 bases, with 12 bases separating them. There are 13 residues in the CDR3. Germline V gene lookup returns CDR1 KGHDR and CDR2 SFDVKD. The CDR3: CATGRGENYGYTF. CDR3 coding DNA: TGTGCCACCGGACGGGGGGAAAACTATGGCTACACCTTC.

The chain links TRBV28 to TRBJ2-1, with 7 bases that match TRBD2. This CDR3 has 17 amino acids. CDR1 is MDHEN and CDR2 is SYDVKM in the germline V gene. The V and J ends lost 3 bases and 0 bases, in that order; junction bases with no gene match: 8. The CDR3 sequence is CASSFPGTTLSYNEQFF. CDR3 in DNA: TGTGCCAGCAGTTTCCCCGGGACTACGCTCTCCTACAATGAGCAGTTCTTC.

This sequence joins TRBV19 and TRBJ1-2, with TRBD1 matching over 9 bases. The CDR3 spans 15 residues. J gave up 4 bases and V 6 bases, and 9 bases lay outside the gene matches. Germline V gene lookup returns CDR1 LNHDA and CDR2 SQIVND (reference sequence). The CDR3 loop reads CASRDRGSLGYGYTF. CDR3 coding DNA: TGTGCCAGTAGGGACAGGGGCAGTTTGGGCTATGGCTACACCTTC.

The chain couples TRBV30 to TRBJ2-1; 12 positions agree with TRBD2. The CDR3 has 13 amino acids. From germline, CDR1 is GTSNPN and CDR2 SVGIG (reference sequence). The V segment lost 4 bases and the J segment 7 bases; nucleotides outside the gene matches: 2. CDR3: CAWIGLAGNEQFF. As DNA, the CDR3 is TGTGCCTGGATCGGACTAGCGGGAAATGAGCAGTTCTTC. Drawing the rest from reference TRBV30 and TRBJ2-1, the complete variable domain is SQTIHQWPATLVQPVGSPLSLECTVEGTSNPNLYWYRQAAGRGLQLLFYSVGIGQISSEVPQNLSASRPQDRQFILSSKKLLLSDSGFYLCAWIGLAGNEQFFGPGTRLTVL.

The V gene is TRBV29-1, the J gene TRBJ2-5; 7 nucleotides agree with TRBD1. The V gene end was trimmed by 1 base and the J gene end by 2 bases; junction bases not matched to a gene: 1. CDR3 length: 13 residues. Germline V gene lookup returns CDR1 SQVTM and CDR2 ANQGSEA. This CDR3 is CSVEGQGQETQYF. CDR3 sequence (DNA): TGCAGCGTTGAAGGACAGGGACAAGAGACCCAGTACTTC.

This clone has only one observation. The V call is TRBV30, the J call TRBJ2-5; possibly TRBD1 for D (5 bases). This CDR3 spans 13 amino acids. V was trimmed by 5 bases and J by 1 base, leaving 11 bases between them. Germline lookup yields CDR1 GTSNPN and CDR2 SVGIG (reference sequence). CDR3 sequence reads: CAWSVRAQETQYF. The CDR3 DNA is TGTGCCTGGTCGGTCAGGGCCCAAGAGACCCAGTACTTC.